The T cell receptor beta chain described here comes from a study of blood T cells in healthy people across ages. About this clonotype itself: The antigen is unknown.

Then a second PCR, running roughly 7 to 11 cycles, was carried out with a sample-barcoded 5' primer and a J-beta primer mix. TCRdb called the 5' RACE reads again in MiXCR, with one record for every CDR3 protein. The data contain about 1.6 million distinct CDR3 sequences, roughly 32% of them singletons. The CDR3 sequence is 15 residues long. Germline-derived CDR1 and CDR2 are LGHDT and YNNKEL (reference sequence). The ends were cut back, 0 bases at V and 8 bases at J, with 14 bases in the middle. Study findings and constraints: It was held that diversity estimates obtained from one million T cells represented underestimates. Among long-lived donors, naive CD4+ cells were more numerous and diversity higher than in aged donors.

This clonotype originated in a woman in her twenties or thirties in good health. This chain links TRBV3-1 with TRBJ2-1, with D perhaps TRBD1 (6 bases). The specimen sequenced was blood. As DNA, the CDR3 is TGTGCCAGCAGCCAAGATTATGCCAGGGGATATGAGCAGTTCTTC. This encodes CASSQDYARGYEQFF.